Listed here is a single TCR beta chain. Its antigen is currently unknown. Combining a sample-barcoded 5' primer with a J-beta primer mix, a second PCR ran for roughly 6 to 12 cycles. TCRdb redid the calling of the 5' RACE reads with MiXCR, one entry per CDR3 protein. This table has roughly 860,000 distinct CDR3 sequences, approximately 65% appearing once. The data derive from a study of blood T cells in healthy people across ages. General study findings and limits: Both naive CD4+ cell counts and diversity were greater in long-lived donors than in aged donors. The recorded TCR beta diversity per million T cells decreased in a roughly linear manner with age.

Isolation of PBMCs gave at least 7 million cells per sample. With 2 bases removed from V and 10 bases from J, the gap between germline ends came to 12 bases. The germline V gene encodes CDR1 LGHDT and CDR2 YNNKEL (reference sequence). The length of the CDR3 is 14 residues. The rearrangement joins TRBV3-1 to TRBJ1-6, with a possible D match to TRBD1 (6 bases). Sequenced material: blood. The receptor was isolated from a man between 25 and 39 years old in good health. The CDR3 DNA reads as TGTGCCAGCAGCCAAATGGGGGCAAACTCACCCCTCCACTTT. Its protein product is CASSQMGANSPLHF.